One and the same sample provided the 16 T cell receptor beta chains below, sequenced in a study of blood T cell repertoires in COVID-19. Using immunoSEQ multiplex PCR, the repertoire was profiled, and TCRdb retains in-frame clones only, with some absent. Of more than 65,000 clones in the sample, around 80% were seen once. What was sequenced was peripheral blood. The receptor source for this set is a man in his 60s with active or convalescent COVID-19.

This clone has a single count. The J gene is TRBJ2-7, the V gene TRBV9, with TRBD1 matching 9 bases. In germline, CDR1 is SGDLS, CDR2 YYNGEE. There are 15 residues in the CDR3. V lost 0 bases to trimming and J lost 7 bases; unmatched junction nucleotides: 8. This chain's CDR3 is CASSVVGDRAGEQYF. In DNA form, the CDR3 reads TGTGCCAGCAGCGTAGTAGGGGACAGGGCCGGGGAGCAGTACTTC.

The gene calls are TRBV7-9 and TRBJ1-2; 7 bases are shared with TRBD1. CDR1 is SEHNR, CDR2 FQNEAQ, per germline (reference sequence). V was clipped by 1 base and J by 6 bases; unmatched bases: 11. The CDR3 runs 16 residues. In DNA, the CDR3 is TGTGCCAGCAGCTTAGGGGACGACAGGGTCAAACATGGCTACACCTTC. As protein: CASSLGDDRVKHGYTF.

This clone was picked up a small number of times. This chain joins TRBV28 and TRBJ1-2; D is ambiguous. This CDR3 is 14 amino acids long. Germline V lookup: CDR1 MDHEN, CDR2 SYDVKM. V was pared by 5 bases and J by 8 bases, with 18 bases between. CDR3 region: CASSSGPRAGGYTF. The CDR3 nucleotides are TGTGCCAGCAGTAGCGGACCGCGTGCGGGAGGCTACACCTTC.

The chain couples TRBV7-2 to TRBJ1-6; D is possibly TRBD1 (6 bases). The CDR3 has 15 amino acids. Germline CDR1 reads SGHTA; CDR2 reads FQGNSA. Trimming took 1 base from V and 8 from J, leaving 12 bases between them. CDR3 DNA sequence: TGTGCCAGCAGCTTAGAGGGGGGGCGGCATTCACCCCTCCACTTT. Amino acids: CASSLEGGRHSPLHF.

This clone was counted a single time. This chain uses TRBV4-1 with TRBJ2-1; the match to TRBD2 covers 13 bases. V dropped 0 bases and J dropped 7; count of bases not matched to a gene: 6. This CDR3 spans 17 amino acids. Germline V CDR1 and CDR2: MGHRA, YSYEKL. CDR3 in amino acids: CASSQDPGTSGINEQFF. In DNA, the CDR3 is TGCGCCAGCAGCCAAGACCCGGGGACTAGCGGGATAAATGAGCAGTTCTTC.

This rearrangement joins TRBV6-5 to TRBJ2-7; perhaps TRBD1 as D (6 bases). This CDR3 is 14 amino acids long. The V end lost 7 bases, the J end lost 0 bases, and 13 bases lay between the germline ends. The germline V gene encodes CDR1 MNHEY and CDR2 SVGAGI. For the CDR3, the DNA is TGTGCCAGCATGCAGGGGACCATCTCCTACGAGCAGTACTTC. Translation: CASMQGTISYEQYF.

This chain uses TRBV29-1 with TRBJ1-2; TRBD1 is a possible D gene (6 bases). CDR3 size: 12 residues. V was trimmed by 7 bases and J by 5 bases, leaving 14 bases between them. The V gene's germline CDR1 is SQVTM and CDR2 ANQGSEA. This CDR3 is CSGDRLSYGYTF. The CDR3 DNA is TGCAGCGGCGACAGGCTATCATATGGCTACACCTTC.

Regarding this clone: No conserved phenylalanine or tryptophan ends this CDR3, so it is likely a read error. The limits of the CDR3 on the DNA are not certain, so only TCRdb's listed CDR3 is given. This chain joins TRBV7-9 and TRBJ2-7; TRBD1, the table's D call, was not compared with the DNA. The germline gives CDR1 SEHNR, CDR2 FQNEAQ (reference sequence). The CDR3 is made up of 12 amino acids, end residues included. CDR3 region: CASSLGQGALSL.

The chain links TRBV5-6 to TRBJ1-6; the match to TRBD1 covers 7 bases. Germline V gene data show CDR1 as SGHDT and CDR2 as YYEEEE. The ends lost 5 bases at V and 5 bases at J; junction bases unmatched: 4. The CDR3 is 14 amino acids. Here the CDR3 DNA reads TGTGCCAGCAGTAGACAGGGAGATAATTCACCCCTCCACTTT. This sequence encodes CASSRQGDNSPLHF.

The CDR3 sequence is CASSFRADKNIQYF. In nucleotides, the CDR3 is TGTGCCAGCAGCTTCAGGGCTGACAAAAACATTCAGTACTTC. The rearrangement links TRBV5-4 to TRBJ2-4; D is perhaps TRBD1 (5 bases). Germline assignment: CDR1 SGHNT and CDR2 YYREEE (reference sequence). The CDR3 loop spans 14 amino acids. V lost 2 bases to trimming and J lost 3 bases, with 9 bases between them.

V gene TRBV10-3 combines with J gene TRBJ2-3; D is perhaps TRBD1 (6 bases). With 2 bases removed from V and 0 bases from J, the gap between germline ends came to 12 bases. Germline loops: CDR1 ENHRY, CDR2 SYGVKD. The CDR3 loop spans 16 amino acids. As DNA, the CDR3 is TGTGCCATCAGTGAGGGGGCAGGGGTAAGCACAGATACGCAGTATTTT. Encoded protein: CAISEGAGVSTDTQYF.

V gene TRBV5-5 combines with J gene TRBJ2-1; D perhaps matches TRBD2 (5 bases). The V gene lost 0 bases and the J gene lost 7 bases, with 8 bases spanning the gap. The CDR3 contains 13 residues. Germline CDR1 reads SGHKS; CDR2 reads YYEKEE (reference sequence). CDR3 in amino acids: CASSLGPGNEQFF. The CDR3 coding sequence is TGTGCCAGCAGCTTGGGCCCGGGGAATGAGCAGTTCTTC. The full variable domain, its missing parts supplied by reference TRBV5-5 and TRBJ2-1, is DAGVTQSPTHLIKTRGQQVTLRCSPISGHKSVSWYQQVLGQGPQFIFQYYEKEERGRGNFPDRFSARQFPNYSSELNVNALLLGDSALYLCASSLGPGNEQFFGPGTRLTVL.

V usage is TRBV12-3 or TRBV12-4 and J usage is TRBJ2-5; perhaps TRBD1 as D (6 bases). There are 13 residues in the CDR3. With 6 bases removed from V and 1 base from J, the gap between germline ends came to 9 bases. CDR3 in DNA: TGTGCCAGCAGCCAACAGGGCCAAGAGACCCAGTACTTC. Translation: CASSQQGQETQYF.

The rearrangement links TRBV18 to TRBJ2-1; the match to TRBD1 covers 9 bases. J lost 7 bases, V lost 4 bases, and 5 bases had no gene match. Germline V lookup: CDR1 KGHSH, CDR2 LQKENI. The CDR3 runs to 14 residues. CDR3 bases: TGTGCCAGCTCACAACAGGGGGCCCGAAATGAGCAGTTCTTC. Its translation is CASSQQGARNEQFF.

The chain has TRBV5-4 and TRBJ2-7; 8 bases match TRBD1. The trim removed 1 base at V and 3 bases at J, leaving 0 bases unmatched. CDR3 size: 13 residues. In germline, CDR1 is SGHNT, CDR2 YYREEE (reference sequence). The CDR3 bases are TGTGCCAGCAGCTTGACAGGGGGCTACGAGCAGTACTTC. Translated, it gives CASSLTGGYEQYF.

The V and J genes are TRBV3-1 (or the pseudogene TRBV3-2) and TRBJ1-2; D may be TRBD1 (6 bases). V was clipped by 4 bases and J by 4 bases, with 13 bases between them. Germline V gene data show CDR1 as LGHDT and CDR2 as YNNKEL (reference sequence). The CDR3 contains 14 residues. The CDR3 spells CASSLSTGIYGYTF. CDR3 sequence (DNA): TGTGCCAGCAGCCTATCGACAGGAATCTATGGCTACACCTTC.